This paragraph reports one T cell receptor (beta chain). Its antigen is undetermined. Germline CDR1 is SGDLS and CDR2 is YYNGEE. This CDR3 is 17 amino acids long. Trimming cost V 4 bases and J 4 bases; bases outside gene matches: 14. This sample is part of a study of shared clonotypes between healthy human individuals. General observations from the study: A reduction in generation probabilities was seen for non-shared clonotypes relative to those shared by all four donors.

Genomic DNA belonging to each subset was distributed in equal measure over several immunoSEQ plates. Only in-frame clones appear in the TCRdb table, and some are missing; sequencing was by immunoSEQ multiplex PCR. The sample shows over a million clones, about 77% of them seen only once. Sequences were obtained from memory CD4+ T cells sorted from blood. Stated subset: CD45RA-negative fraction. The gene calls are TRBV9 and TRBJ2-3; TRBD2 matches 8 bases. The sequence derives from a man aged 18 to 29 in good health. This CDR3 reads CASSPRGERGISDTQYF. As DNA, the CDR3 is TGTGCCAGCAGCCCCCGGGGGGAGCGGGGGATCTCAGATACGCAGTATTTT.